This TCR beta chain was found in a study of response to subunit inactivated influenza vaccine. Study outcomes and limitations: Every seasonal influenza vaccination brings in few new T cells, the authors suggested.

Notes on this clonotype: What it binds is unknown.

The ends were cut back, 8 bases at V and 6 bases at J, with 14 bases in the middle. Germline values: CDR1 MNHEY, CDR2 SVGEGT. CDR3 length: 13 amino acids. Each CDR3 protein gets one entry after TCRdb re-called the RT-PCR reads with MiXCR. The sample consists of under 850,000 distinct CDR3 sequences, 15% to 20% of them appearing once. The input for sequencing was PBMCs from blood, taken approximately 5 days after vaccination. This receptor was obtained from a man aged 50-60 years who received an inactivated influenza vaccine. The chain employs TRBV6-2 or TRBV6-3 and TRBJ1-5, with TRBD1 as a possible D gene (5 bases). This chain's CDR3 is CASCESRVQPQHF. CDR3 sequence (DNA): TGTGCCAGCTGCGAGTCCAGGGTTCAGCCCCAGCATTTT.